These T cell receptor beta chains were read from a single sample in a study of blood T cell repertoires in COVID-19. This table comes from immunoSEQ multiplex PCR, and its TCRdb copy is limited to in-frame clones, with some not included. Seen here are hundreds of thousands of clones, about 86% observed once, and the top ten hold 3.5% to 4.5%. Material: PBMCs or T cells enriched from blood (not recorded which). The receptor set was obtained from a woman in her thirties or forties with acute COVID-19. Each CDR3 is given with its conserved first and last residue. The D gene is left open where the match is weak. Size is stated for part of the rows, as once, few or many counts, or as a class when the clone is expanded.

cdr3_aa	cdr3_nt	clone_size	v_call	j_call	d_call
CASSVAAAGGPYNEQFF	TGTGCCAGCAGCGTAGCTGCAGCGGGCGGCCCCTACAATGAGCAGTTCTTC	-	TRBV9	TRBJ2-1	-
CASRPTGSSGNTIYF	TGTGCCAGCAGACCGACAGGGAGCTCTGGAAACACCATATATTTT	-	TRBV14	TRBJ1-3	TRBD1
CASSQRGMGDEQFF	TGCGCCAGCAGCCAACGCGGGATGGGCGATGAGCAGTTCTTC	few	TRBV4-1	TRBJ2-1	-
CASSPPFAGGTNEQFF	TGTGCCAGCTCACCACCCTTCGCGGGAGGGACCAATGAGCAGTTCTTC	-	TRBV18	TRBJ2-1	TRBD2
CASGFSPLRPGGHEQFF	TGTGCTAGTGGTTTTTCCCCGTTGCGTCCAGGAGGCCACGAGCAGTTCTTC	-	TRBV12-5	TRBJ2-1	-
CASSLAGVVSDTQYF	TGTGCCAGCAGTCTAGCGGGAGTTGTCTCAGATACGCAGTATTTT	-	TRBV28	TRBJ2-3	TRBD2
CASSREPGSSNQPQHF	TGTGCCAGTAGTAGGGAGCCAGGATCTAGCAATCAGCCCCAGCATTTT	-	TRBV19	TRBJ1-5	-
CASSRKGVSSYNEQFF	TGTGCCAGCAGTCGGAAGGGGGTGAGCTCCTACAATGAGCAGTTCTTC	-	TRBV28	TRBJ2-1	-
CASSLHGSLTANYGYTF	TGCGCCAGCAGCTTACATGGCAGCCTTACAGCTAACTATGGCTACACCTTC	-	TRBV5-1	TRBJ1-2	-
CASSLEKIAGRGPDTQYF	TGTGCCAGCAGCTTAGAAAAGATAGCGGGAAGGGGTCCAGATACGCAGTATTTT	-	TRBV7-2	TRBJ2-3	TRBD2
CASSSFAGVFSGNTIYF	TGCGCCAGCAGCTCCTTCGCAGGCGTTTTCTCTGGAAACACCATATATTTT	-	TRBV5-1	TRBJ1-3	-
CSVTGTGDGNEQFF	TGCAGCGTTACCGGGACAGGGGATGGCAATGAGCAGTTCTTC	-	TRBV29-1	TRBJ2-1	TRBD1
CATSQGGGFAQPQHF	TGTGCCACCAGTCAAGGGGGAGGGTTTGCTCAGCCCCAGCATTTT	-	TRBV24-1	TRBJ1-5	-
CASSPPPREPSYEQYF	TGTGCCAGCAGCCCCCCCCCTCGGGAGCCCTCCTACGAGCAGTACTTC	-	TRBV7-8	TRBJ2-7	-
CASSRGLAGEADTQYF	TGTGCCAGCAGCCGGGGACTAGCGGGAGAAGCAGATACGCAGTATTTT	once	TRBV4-2	TRBJ2-3	TRBD2
CAITKENSYNEQFF	TGTGCCATCACAAAGGAGAATTCCTACAATGAGCAGTTCTTC	-	TRBV10-3	TRBJ2-1	-
CASSYSLQGKSYGYTF	TGTGCCAGCAGTTACTCGTTGCAGGGGAAATCCTATGGCTACACCTTC	-	TRBV6-2/TRBV6-3	TRBJ1-2	-
CASSELAGGHEQYF	TGTGCCAGCTCAGAACTAGCGGGAGGGCACGAGCAGTACTTC	-	TRBV18	TRBJ2-7	TRBD2
CASRPPRGSNQPQHF	TGCGCCAGCAGGCCCCCACGGGGGAGCAATCAGCCCCAGCATTTT	once	TRBV10-1	TRBJ1-5	-
CASSIGDSGANVLTF	TGTGCCAGTAGTATCGGGGACTCTGGGGCCAACGTCCTGACTTTC	-	TRBV19	TRBJ2-6	-
CASSLGRDSSYNEQFF	TGTGCCAGCAGCTTAGGACGGGACAGCTCCTACAATGAGCAGTTCTTC	-	TRBV11-3	TRBJ2-1	TRBD1
CASSQDGLAENTGELFF	TGTGCCAGCAGCCAAGACGGCCTAGCGGAAAACACCGGGGAGCTGTTTTTT	-	TRBV3-1/TRBV3-2	TRBJ2-2	TRBD2
CSVPRLAGGNEQFF	TGCAGCGTTCCTCGACTAGCGGGAGGGAATGAGCAGTTCTTC	-	TRBV29-1	TRBJ2-1	TRBD2
CASSARQGLNGYTF	TGTGCCAGCAGTGCTCGACAGGGTTTGAATGGCTACACCTTC	-	TRBV2	TRBJ1-2	TRBD1
CASSWDRLSGNTIYF	TGTGCCAGTAGCTGGGACAGGCTCTCTGGAAACACCATATATTTT	-	TRBV19	TRBJ1-3	TRBD1
CATSFPRALNQPQHF	TGTGCCACCTCCTTTCCCAGGGCGCTCAATCAGCCCCAGCATTTT	-	TRBV19	TRBJ1-5	-
CASAFRGREAQYF	TGTGCCAGCGCATTTAGAGGAAGAGAGGCCCAGTACTTC	few	TRBV13	TRBJ2-5	-
CASRPHQGQGTEAFF	TGTGCCAGCAGACCGCACCAGGGACAGGGCACTGAAGCTTTCTTT	-	TRBV28	TRBJ1-1	TRBD1
CASSIRDSNQPQHF	TGTGCCAGTAGTATCAGGGATAGCAATCAGCCCCAGCATTTT	-	TRBV19	TRBJ1-5	-
CASSSSDSLETQYF	TGTGCCAGCAGTTCGTCGGACTCATTGGAGACCCAGTACTTC	-	TRBV28	TRBJ2-5	-
CASGLWGGSKDEQYF	TGTGCTAGTGGTTTGTGGGGCGGGAGTAAAGACGAGCAGTACTTC	-	TRBV12-5	TRBJ2-7	TRBD2
CASSLMSGVSYNEQFF	TGTGCCAGCAGCTTAATGTCGGGGGTTTCCTACAATGAGCAGTTCTTC	-	TRBV7-3	TRBJ2-1	-
CASSLGSGREYGYTF	TGTGCCAGCAGCTTAGGGTCGGGGAGGGAATATGGCTACACCTTC	-	TRBV11-2	TRBJ1-2	-
CASSLQSYQPQHF	TGTGCCAGCAGTCTACAGAGTTATCAGCCCCAGCATTTT	-	TRBV12-3/TRBV12-4	TRBJ1-5	-
CASSLVLPRTGGMANEKLFF	TGTGCCAGCAGCTTGGTTCTACCCAGGACAGGGGGTATGGCTAATGAAAAACTGTTTTTT	-	TRBV5-5	TRBJ1-4	TRBD1
CASSSPGGAHYGYTF	TGTGCCAGCAGCTCCCCTGGGGGGGCACACTATGGCTACACCTTC	-	TRBV28	TRBJ1-2	-
CASSPESARNQPQHF	TGTGCCAGCTCACCTGAGTCTGCGCGGAATCAGCCCCAGCATTTT	once	TRBV18	TRBJ1-5	-
CASSQPVAVYNEQFF	TGTGCCAGCAGCCAACCGGTAGCGGTCTACAATGAGCAGTTCTTC	once	TRBV4-2	TRBJ2-1	-
CASSALTGTGYAGELFF	TGTGCCAGCAGCGCCCTGACAGGGACCGGGTACGCCGGGGAGCTGTTTTTT	-	TRBV7-9	TRBJ2-2	TRBD1
CASSVEGLAGNEQYF	TGTGCCAGCAGCGTAGAAGGGCTAGCGGGCAACGAGCAGTACTTC	-	TRBV9	TRBJ2-7	TRBD2
CASSLLAGGYTEAFF	TGTGCCAGCAGTTTATTGGCAGGGGGGTACACTGAAGCTTTCTTT	-	TRBV27	TRBJ1-1	TRBD1
CASSPLSGVIPDTQYF	TGCGCCAGCAGCCCCCTCTCGGGGGTCATCCCAGATACGCAGTATTTT	-	TRBV5-1	TRBJ2-3	-
CASSPSDTSGGGVTDTQYF	TGTGCCAGCAGCCCGAGTGATACTAGCGGGGGAGGAGTGACAGATACGCAGTATTTT	once	TRBV9	TRBJ2-3	TRBD2
CASSADRVGGEQYF	TGTGCCAGCAGCGCCGACAGGGTCGGCGGCGAGCAGTACTTC	few	TRBV7-3	TRBJ2-7	TRBD1
CASSDFRLAGGTGQETQYF	TGTGCCAGCAGTGACTTTCGACTAGCGGGAGGGACAGGTCAGGAGACCCAGTACTTC	-	TRBV2	TRBJ2-5	TRBD2
CASSLQGQNTEAFF	TGTGCCAGCAGTCTACAGGGGCAGAACACTGAAGCTTTCTTT	-	TRBV6-2/TRBV6-3	TRBJ1-1	TRBD1
CASSLSDSGTDTQYF	TGCGCCAGCAGCTTGAGTGATAGCGGCACAGATACGCAGTATTTT	-	TRBV5-1	TRBJ2-3	-
CSASMEAGGGYGYTF	TGCAGTGCTAGTATGGAGGCAGGGGGCGGGTATGGCTACACCTTC	-	TRBV20-1	TRBJ1-2	TRBD1
CASSDEKTGELFF	TGTGCCAGCAGTGATGAGAAGACGGGGGAACTGTTTTTT	-	TRBV2	TRBJ1-4	-
CAIRVLAGDLTGELFF	TGTGCCATCAGGGTACTAGCGGGAGACCTGACCGGGGAGCTGTTTTTT	-	TRBV10-3	TRBJ2-2	TRBD2
CASSRDRGMNTEAFF	TGTGCCAGCAGCCGGGACAGGGGGATGAACACTGAAGCTTTCTTT	-	TRBV2	TRBJ1-1	TRBD1
CASGLVPLPGLAGDSYNEQFF	TGTGCTAGTGGTTTGGTACCCCTCCCTGGACTAGCGGGTGACTCCTACAATGAGCAGTTCTTC	few	TRBV12-5	TRBJ2-1	TRBD2
CASSSKLIYRGKGNQPQHF	TGTGCCAGCAGTTCCAAACTCATTTACAGGGGTAAGGGCAATCAGCCCCAGCATTTT	-	TRBV28	TRBJ1-5	TRBD1
CATWGANTGELFF	TGTGCCACTTGGGGGGCGAACACCGGGGAGCTGTTTTTT	-	TRBV28	TRBJ2-2	-
CASSSTGTGGYGYTF	TGTGCCAGCAGCTCTACCGGGACAGGAGGCTATGGCTACACCTTC	-	TRBV7-6	TRBJ1-2	TRBD1